Sequencing of this T cell receptor beta chain was carried out in a study of blood T cell repertoires in COVID-19. Overall study: The United States, Italy and Spain supplied acute and convalescent COVID-19 samples.

After removal of 7 bases from V and 1 base from J, the junction contained 3 bases not matched to a gene. Germline V CDR1 and CDR2: LNHNV, YYDKDF (reference sequence). This CDR3 has 13 residues. Per the original methods: Reference gene primers were amplified, and this amplification served to estimate nucleated cell counts. TCRdb keeps only in-frame clones here, not all; method: immunoSEQ multiplex PCR. The V and J calls and clone size were taken over from that table, and D and trimming were inferred from the DNA. The sample holds a few hundred thousand clones, roughly 86% seen once. The source material was peripheral blood. The V gene is TRBV15, the J gene TRBJ2-7; 8 bases are a match to TRBD1. This TCR was recovered from a woman in her 70s with active or convalescent COVID-19. The CDR3 coding sequence is TGTGCCACCACCTGGACAGGGTCCTACGAGCAGTACTTC. Translating gives CATTWTGSYEQYF.